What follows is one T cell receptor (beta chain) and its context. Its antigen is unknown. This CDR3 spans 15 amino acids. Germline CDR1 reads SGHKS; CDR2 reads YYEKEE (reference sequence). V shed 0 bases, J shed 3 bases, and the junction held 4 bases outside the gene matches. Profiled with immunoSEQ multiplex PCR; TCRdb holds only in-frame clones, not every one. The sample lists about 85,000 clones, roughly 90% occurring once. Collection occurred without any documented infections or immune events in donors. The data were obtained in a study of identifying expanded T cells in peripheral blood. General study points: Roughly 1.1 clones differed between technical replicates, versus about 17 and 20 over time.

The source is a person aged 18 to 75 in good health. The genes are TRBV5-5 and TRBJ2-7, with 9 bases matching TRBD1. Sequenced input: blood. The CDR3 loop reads CASSLDGTGYYEQYF. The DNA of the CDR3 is TGTGCCAGCAGCTTGGACGGGACAGGGTACTACGAGCAGTACTTC.